The present entry profiles one T cell receptor (beta chain) with its context. The antigen is undetermined. This record belongs to a study of cytomegalovirus exposure and HLA in healthy donors. Overall study: Earlier, 150 million to 200 million T cells were analyzed, and 95 million to 140 million unique TCR beta sequences were found among them.

The PCR employed 60 Vbeta primers together with 13 Jbeta primers. The method was immunoSEQ multiplex PCR; TCRdb's version includes in-frame clones alone and lacks a portion of them. The sample shows roughly 200,000 clones, roughly nine tenths of them seen only once. Trimming removed 7 bases from V and 7 bases from J; junction bases left unmatched: 4. There are 14 residues in the CDR3. Germline V lookup: CDR1 SQVTM, CDR2 ANQGSEA. Study-wide results and limits: While the bulk of TCR sequences proved rare, some public TCRs turned up in many donors. As confirmed in vitro, three CMV-associated chains were specific for CMV antigens. Later analysis identified several of the most significant clusters that appeared linked to common viral pathogens.

This chain links TRBV29-1 with TRBJ2-1; 16 bases agree with TRBD2. The material sequenced was PBMCs. The clonotype comes from a boy between 2 and 10 years old in good health and CMV-seronegative. The CDR3 is CSGGLAGGPNEQFF. CDR3 DNA: TGCAGCGGGGGACTAGCGGGAGGGCCAAATGAGCAGTTCTTC.